The clone carrying this T cell receptor beta chain occurred many times. The target antigen is unknown. TCRdb fed the 5' RACE reads into MiXCR, producing one record per CDR3 protein. The sample holds about 48,000 distinct CDR3 sequences, about 5.8% seen once. The CDR3 has 17 residues. The sample originates from a study of spatial heterogeneity in lung cancer. Study as a whole: More beta-chain than alpha-chain sequences were consistently detected. General study points: Ubiquitous expanded tumor TCRs appeared in blood more at resection than follow-up.

Time point here: sample taken at primary tumor resection. Whole RNA, isolated from tumor, nontumor lung or frozen PBMC, was sequenced without prior sorting. Samples came from 65 to 75 TRACERx patients with untreated early-stage lung cancer. The sequencing here drew on PBMCs, taken at surgery. The chain combines TRBV3-2 with TRBJ1-6. TRBV3-2 is shown as a pseudogene. This TCR was recovered from a male donor with early-stage non-small cell lung cancer. The CDR3 protein is CASSQEAKSHYNSPLHF. The CDR3 DNA reads TGTGCCAGCAGCCAAGAGGCGAAATCCCATTATAATTCACCCCTCCACTTT.